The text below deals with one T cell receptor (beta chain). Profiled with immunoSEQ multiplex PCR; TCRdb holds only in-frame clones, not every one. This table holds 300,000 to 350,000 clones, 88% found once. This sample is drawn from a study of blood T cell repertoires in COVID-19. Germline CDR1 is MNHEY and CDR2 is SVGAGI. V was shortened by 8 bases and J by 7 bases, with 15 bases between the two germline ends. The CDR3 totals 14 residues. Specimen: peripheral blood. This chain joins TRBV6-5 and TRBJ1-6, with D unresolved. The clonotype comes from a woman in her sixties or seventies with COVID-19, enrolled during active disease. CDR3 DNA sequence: TGTGCCAGCCCTATGGTGTCGAGGAATTCACCCCTCCACTTT. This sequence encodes CASPMVSRNSPLHF.